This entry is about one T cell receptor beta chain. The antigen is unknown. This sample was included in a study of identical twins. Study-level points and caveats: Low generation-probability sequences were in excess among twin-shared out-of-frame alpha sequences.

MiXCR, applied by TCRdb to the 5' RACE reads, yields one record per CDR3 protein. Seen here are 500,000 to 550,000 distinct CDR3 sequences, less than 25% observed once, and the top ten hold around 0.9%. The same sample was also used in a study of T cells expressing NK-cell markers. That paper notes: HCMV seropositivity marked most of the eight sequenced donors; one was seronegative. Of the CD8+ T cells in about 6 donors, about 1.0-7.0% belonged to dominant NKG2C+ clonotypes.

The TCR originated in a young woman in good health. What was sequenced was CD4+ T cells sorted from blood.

CDR3 loop: CASSFPQGAYTGELFF. CDR3 nucleotide sequence: TGCGCCAGCAGCTTTCCCCAGGGGGCTTACACCGGGGAGCTGTTTTTT. V is TRBV5-1 and J is TRBJ2-2; 8 bases are shared with TRBD1. In germline, CDR1 is SGHRS, CDR2 YFSETQ. J was trimmed by 3 bases and V by 2 bases; bases with no gene match: 6. The CDR3 contains 16 residues.